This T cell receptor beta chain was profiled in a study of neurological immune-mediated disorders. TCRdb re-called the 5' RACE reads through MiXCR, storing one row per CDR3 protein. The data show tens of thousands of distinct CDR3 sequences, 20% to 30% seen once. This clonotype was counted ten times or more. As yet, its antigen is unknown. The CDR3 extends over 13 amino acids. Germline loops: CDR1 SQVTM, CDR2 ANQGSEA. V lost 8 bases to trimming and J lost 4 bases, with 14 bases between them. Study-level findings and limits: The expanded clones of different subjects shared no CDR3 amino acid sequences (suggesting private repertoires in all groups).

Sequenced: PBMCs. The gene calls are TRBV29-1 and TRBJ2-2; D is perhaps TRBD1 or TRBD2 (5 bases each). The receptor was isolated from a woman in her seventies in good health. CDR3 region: CSFTGTLTGELFF. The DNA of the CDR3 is TGCAGCTTCACCGGGACCCTCACCGGGGAGCTGTTTTTT.